This T cell receptor beta chain derives from a study of blood T cell repertoires in COVID-19. About the research overall: Researchers got acute and convalescent COVID-19 samples from the United States, Italy and Spain.

V lost 3 bases, J lost 3 bases, and 8 bases stayed unmatched. This CDR3 spans 16 amino acids. Germline V gene sequence: CDR1 MDHEN, CDR2 SYDVKM. Authors' methods: Estimation of nucleated cell counts was performed using reference gene primer amplification. The protocol was immunoSEQ multiplex PCR, while the TCRdb copy is restricted to in-frame clones and leaves out a portion. V, J and clone size were drawn from that table, and D and trimming were deduced from the DNA. The sample consists of tens of thousands of clones, around 74% of them appearing once. The sequence was obtained from a man in his 70s with COVID-19, enrolled during active disease. Sequenced material: peripheral blood. This chain links TRBV28 with TRBJ2-7; 10 bases are shared with TRBD2. The CDR3 protein is CASSFDRTSGDYEQYF. In nucleotides, the CDR3 is TGTGCCAGCAGTTTTGATCGGACTAGCGGAGACTACGAGCAGTACTTC.